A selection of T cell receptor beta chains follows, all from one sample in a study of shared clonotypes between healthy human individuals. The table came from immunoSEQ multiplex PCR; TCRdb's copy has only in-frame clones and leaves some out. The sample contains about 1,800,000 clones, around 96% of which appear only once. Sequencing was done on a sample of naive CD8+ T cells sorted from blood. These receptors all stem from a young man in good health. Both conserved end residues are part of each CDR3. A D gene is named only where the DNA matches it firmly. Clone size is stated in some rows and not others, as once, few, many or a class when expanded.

CDR3: CAGQEGEQGVTEAFF; DNA: TGCGCCGGGCAAGAGGGGGAACAGGGGGTCACTGAAGCTTTCTTT; V: TRBV21-1; J: TRBJ1-1; size: once; D: -
CDR3: CASSLPSGEVETQYF; DNA: TGTGCCAGCAGCTTGCCTAGCGGTGAGGTGGAGACCCAGTACTTC; V: TRBV5-6; J: TRBJ2-5; size: -; D: TRBD2
CDR3: CASSLAGEALNEQFF; DNA: TGTGCCAGCAGTCTAGCTGGGGAGGCCCTTAATGAGCAGTTCTTC; V: TRBV6-5; J: TRBJ2-1; size: -; D: -
CDR3: CASSQDLTAYEQYF; DNA: TGCGCCAGCAGCCAAGATTTGACCGCCTACGAGCAGTACTTC; V: TRBV4-1; J: TRBJ2-7; size: few; D: -
CDR3: CASSLAGTLNEQFF; DNA: TGTGCCAGCAGCTTAGCCGGGACTTTGAATGAGCAGTTCTTC; V: TRBV7-9; J: TRBJ2-1; size: -; D: -
CDR3: CASSTPHQPQHF; DNA: TGTGCCAGTAGTACCCCTCATCAGCCCCAGCATTTT; V: TRBV19; J: TRBJ1-5; size: -; D: -
CDR3: CASSGASGTTTSYEQYF; DNA: TGTGCCAGCAGCGGGGCTAGCGGGACTACGACCTCCTACGAGCAGTACTTC; V: TRBV14; J: TRBJ2-7; size: -; D: TRBD2
CDR3: CASSYGRYTGNTIYF; DNA: TGTGCCAGCAGTTACGGCAGATACACTGGAAACACCATATATTTT; V: TRBV6-5; J: TRBJ1-3; size: -; D: -
CDR3: CASSEGRDRGYEQYF; DNA: TGTGCCAGCAGTGAGGGCCGGGACAGGGGGTACGAGCAGTACTTC; V: TRBV2; J: TRBJ2-7; size: -; D: TRBD1
CDR3: CASSDGGETYEQYF; DNA: TGTGCCAGCAGTGACGGGGGGGAAACCTACGAGCAGTACTTC; V: TRBV2; J: TRBJ2-7; size: -; D: TRBD2
CDR3: CASSETISYGNEQFF; DNA: TGCGCCAGCAGTGAGACTATTAGCTATGGCAATGAGCAGTTCTTC; V: TRBV10-1; J: TRBJ2-1; size: once; D: -
CDR3: CASSQDSLEQGDTQYF; DNA: TGCGCCAGCAGCCAAGATTCACTAGAACAGGGAGATACGCAGTATTTT; V: TRBV4-1; J: TRBJ2-3; size: -; D: -
CDR3: CASIGRLNTEAFF; DNA: TGTGCCAGCATTGGCAGATTGAACACTGAAGCTTTCTTT; V: TRBV6-1; J: TRBJ1-1; size: -; D: -
CDR3: CASRGGSNTEAFF; DNA: TGTGCCAGCAGGGGAGGGTCGAACACTGAAGCTTTCTTT; V: TRBV2; J: TRBJ1-1; size: -; D: -
CDR3: CASSITGGSLHF; DNA: TGTGCCAGCAGCATAACAGGGGGTTCACTCCACTTT; V: TRBV27; J: TRBJ1-6; size: -; D: TRBD1
CDR3: CASSLLTGELFF; DNA: TGTGCCAGCAGCCTACTTACCGGGGAGCTGTTTTTT; V: TRBV7-6; J: TRBJ2-2; size: -; D: -
CDR3: CASSRLLGLAGGETQYF; DNA: TGCGCCAGCAGCCGCCTCTTGGGACTAGCGGGAGGAGAGACCCAGTACTTC; V: TRBV4-3; J: TRBJ2-5; size: -; D: TRBD2
CDR3: CASSDEASGGSYEQYF; DNA: TGTGCCAGCAGCGACGAAGCTAGCGGGGGTTCCTACGAGCAGTACTTC; V: TRBV5-6; J: TRBJ2-7; size: -; D: TRBD2
CDR3: CASGSRREDNTDTQYF; DNA: TGTGCCAGCGGGTCCCGGCGGGAAGACAACACAGATACGCAGTATTTT; V: TRBV2; J: TRBJ2-3; size: -; D: -
CDR3: CASSLTGRTEAFF; DNA: TGTGCCAGCAGCTTGACAGGGAGGACTGAAGCTTTCTTT; V: TRBV5-6; J: TRBJ1-1; size: -; D: -
CDR3: CASSFTADTNSPLHF; DNA: TGTGCCAGCAGCTTCACCGCGGACACGAATTCACCCCTCCACTTT; V: TRBV11-2; J: TRBJ1-6; size: -; D: -
CDR3: CASSLVRGSSYEQYF; DNA: TGTGCCAGCAGCTTAGTAAGGGGGAGCTCCTACGAGCAGTACTTC; V: TRBV7-9; J: TRBJ2-7; size: -; D: -
CDR3: CASSLGMTGELFF; DNA: TGTGCCAGCAGCTTAGGAATGACCGGGGAGCTGTTTTTT; V: TRBV11-3; J: TRBJ2-2; size: -; D: -
CDR3: CASGYGSAEQYF; DNA: TGTGCCAGCGGGTATGGGTCGGCCGAGCAGTACTTC; V: TRBV27; J: TRBJ2-7; size: -; D: -
CDR3: CASSPYGTSGYGYNEQFF; DNA: TGCGCCAGCAGCCCATATGGGACTAGCGGGTACGGCTACAATGAGCAGTTCTTC; V: TRBV5-1; J: TRBJ2-1; size: -; D: TRBD2
CDR3: CASSASSYEQFF; DNA: TGTGCCAGCAGCGCCTCTAGCTATGAGCAGTTCTTC; V: TRBV9; J: TRBJ2-1; size: -; D: -
CDR3: CASSQERRRENIQYF; DNA: TGTGCCAGCAGCCAAGAGAGGAGGCGCGAAAACATTCAGTACTTC; V: TRBV14; J: TRBJ2-4; size: -; D: -
CDR3: CSVEGVTGGDDAWEQFF; DNA: TGCAGCGTTGAAGGGGTGACAGGGGGCGACGACGCATGGGAGCAGTTCTTC; V: TRBV29-1; J: TRBJ2-1; size: -; D: TRBD1
CDR3: CASSFRVPQETQYF; DNA: TGTGCCAGCAGTTTCAGGGTCCCCCAAGAGACCCAGTACTTC; V: TRBV13; J: TRBJ2-5; size: once; D: -